Listed here is a single TCR beta chain. The antigen is not known. Profiled with immunoSEQ multiplex PCR; TCRdb holds only in-frame clones, not every one. Of roughly 83,000 clones in the sample, around 86% were seen once. This sample was taken from a study of T cell responses to AZD1222 COVID-19 vaccine. The study's findings and limits: Donors were largely white British and mainly female; clonal diversity was possibly underestimated.

The CDR3 is made up of 19 amino acids. Germline trimming cut 7 bases from V and 1 base from J; bases unmatched to any gene: 14. Germline assignment: CDR1 LNHDA and CDR2 SQIVND (reference sequence). The chain links TRBV19 to TRBJ2-4; 12 bases fit TRBD2. The starting material was peripheral blood, obtained on day 0 of AZD1222 vaccination. The sequence came from an adult in good health. CDR3 protein: CASTPWWLAGGPAKNIQYF. The CDR3 region has the DNA TGTGCCAGTACTCCCTGGTGGCTAGCGGGAGGGCCGGCCAAAAACATTCAGTACTTC.